This is a list of T cell receptor beta chains from one sample in a study of blood T cell repertoires in COVID-19. Profiled with immunoSEQ multiplex PCR; TCRdb holds only in-frame clones, not every one. In the table there are more than 110,000 clones, approximately 80% of which are singletons. The specimen sequenced was peripheral blood. These receptors were taken from a woman aged 80 or over in a cohort sampled during active or convalescent COVID-19. Each CDR3 is given without its conserved first and last residue. Each record gives: clone size, J gene, V gene, CDR3 protein. Part of the rows lack a size; the others show once, few, many or a class for expanded clones.

>.|TRBJ2-5|TRBV11-3
ASSTGTGRRETQY
>.|TRBJ1-1|TRBV10-3
AISETYLDTEAF
>.|TRBJ2-1|TRBV7-8
ASSRTGEDEQF
>.|TRBJ2-7|TRBV6-5
ASSPGGGEQY
>.|TRBJ2-3|TRBV19
ASSLAGGTDTQY
>.|TRBJ1-2|TRBV6-4
ASSDASSYGYT
>.|TRBJ1-6|TRBV19
ASSRQVDSPLH
>.|TRBJ1-2|TRBV27
ASSPFQLGGYGYT
>.|TRBJ1-4|TRBV7-2
ASSSHPGGWEKLF
>.|TRBJ2-7|TRBV5-1
ASTFGGDSYEQY
>once|TRBJ1-1|TRBV28
ATRQAYTEAF
>.|TRBJ1-4|TRBV7-2
ASSNRDSHEKLF
>.|TRBJ2-3|TRBV7-9
ASSPIGRRGATDTQY
>few|TRBJ1-1|TRBV11-2
ASSSNRDSTEAF
>.|TRBJ1-2|TRBV7-9
ASSLTQGPYGYT
>few|TRBJ2-2|TRBV27
ASSIAGTGSGELF
>.|TRBJ1-3|TRBV3-1/TRBV3-2
ASSQDTAGNTIY
>few|TRBJ1-2|TRBV19
ASSTIAQANYGYT
>.|TRBJ1-1|TRBV2
ASSISGQYTEAF
>.|TRBJ1-1|TRBV24-1
ATSAGANTEAF
>.|TRBJ1-1|TRBV19
ASCGTGVTEAF
>.|TRBJ1-2|TRBV18
ASSGDRFYGYT
>.|TRBJ1-2|TRBV6-5
ASGRAGNYGYT
>few|TRBJ2-7|TRBV3-1/TRBV3-2
ASRSSVSYEQY
>.|TRBJ2-5|TRBV10-3
AISGQGVRETQY
>.|TRBJ1-5|TRBV7-6
ASSLAQAGVNQPQH
>.|TRBJ1-1|TRBV7-9
ASSPVDVGAF
>.|TRBJ1-2|TRBV6-5
ASNPGARGNYGYT
>.|TRBJ2-7|TRBV10-1
ASSEKRGGERSSYEQY
>once|TRBJ2-3|TRBV5-8
ASSLGRGRSTDTQY
>.|TRBJ2-2|TRBV4-2
ASSQAPQTNTGELF
>.|TRBJ2-1|TRBV2
ASKLAGEQF
>.|TRBJ1-1|TRBV14
ASSPFMNTEAF
>.|TRBJ2-5|TRBV4-1
ASSQVKASGGVVQY